This TCR beta chain comes out of a study of cytomegalovirus exposure and HLA in healthy donors. Produced via immunoSEQ multiplex PCR; TCRdb's table is partial and in-frame only. The sample contains over 250,000 clones, 86% of which appear only once. The CDR3 has 13 residues. CDR1 MDHEN and CDR2 SYDVKM come from the germline V gene. Between the trimmed V and J ends, which lost 7 bases and 7 bases, there was a span of 16 bases. The sequence was collected from a woman between 18 and 30 years old in good health and CMV-seronegative. The rearrangement uses TRBV28 and TRBJ1-2; no clear D gene. Sequences were obtained from PBMCs. The CDR3 reads CASTTNLGRGYTF. The DNA of the CDR3 is TGTGCCAGCACGACCAACCTGGGCCGTGGCTACACCTTC.